Presented here are 21 T cell receptor beta chains from one specimen sequenced in a study of vaccination effects on CD4 cells after COVID-19 (dated 2022 in TCRdb). Library preparation employed the immunoSEQ multiplex PCR assay. TCRdb re-hosts the immuneACCESS table, in-frame sequences only. Its copies lack some clones; in the studies checked, an unresolved V gene accounts for under half of them, and the cause for the rest is not known. This sample holds 50,000 to 70,000 clones; approximately 72% were observed only once. Of the sample, under 30% is held by the ten largest clones. Their antigen targets remain unknown. After 10 days of culture, CD4+ T cells were isolated with the EasySep CD4+ T cell isolation kit. The source material was CD4+ T cells from PBMCs cultured without peptide, sampled before COVID-19 vaccination. The receptors derive from a human donor who had a prior SARS-CoV-2 infection.

In this sample, this clone turned up a few times. The chain couples TRBV19 to TRBJ2-5; D gene unclear. The CDR3 extends over 13 amino acids. Germline assignment: CDR1 LNHDA and CDR2 SQIVND (reference sequence). V lost 1 base to trimming and J lost 5 bases, with 8 bases between them. CDR3 sequence (DNA): TGTGCCAGTAGTATAGGTAGTGGTGAGACCCAGTACTTC. Amino acid sequence: CASSIGSGETQYF.

In DNA, the CDR3 is TGTGCCAGCAGTTACTCCCGGACTAGCGGGGGGTTTGCGTCCAATGAGCAGTTCTTC. Its protein is CASSYSRTSGGFASNEQFF. J is TRBJ2-1 and V is TRBV6-2 or TRBV6-3; 14 bases map to TRBD2. The germline V gene encodes CDR1 MNHEY and CDR2 SVGEGT. The V gene end was trimmed by 0 bases and the J gene end by 6 bases; junction bases not matched to a gene: 10. The CDR3 spans 19 residues.

The CDR3 protein is CASSEVQTGGEKQYF. DNA for the CDR3: TGTGCCAGCAGTGAGGTGCAGACAGGGGGCGAAAAGCAGTACTTC. V usage is TRBV6-1 and J usage is TRBJ2-7; 10 bases are a match to TRBD1. Germline CDR1 and CDR2: MNHNS and SASEGT. The V gene end was trimmed by 3 bases and the J gene end by 8 bases; junction bases not matched to a gene: 10. CDR3 length: 15 residues.

The CDR3 coding sequence is TGTGCCAGTAGTTTGACAGAGAACACTGAAGCTTTCTTT. Translated: CASSLTENTEAFF. V usage is TRBV19 and J usage is TRBJ1-1; D perhaps matches TRBD1 (5 bases). The V and J ends lost 5 bases and 1 base respectively, with 8 bases between them. The CDR3 loop spans 13 amino acids. The germline CDR1 and CDR2 sequences are LNHDA and SQIVND (reference sequence). Together with reference TRBV19 and TRBJ1-1, the CDR3 gives the full variable domain: DGGITQSPKYLFRKEGQNVTLSCEQNLNHDAMYWYRQDPGQGLRLIYYSQIVNDFQKGDIAEGYSVSREKKESFPLTVTSAQKNPTAFYLCASSLTENTEAFFGQGTRLTVV.

The chain employs TRBV18 and TRBJ2-7; D call uncertain. CDR3 length: 14 residues. Trimming stripped 3 bases from V and 3 bases from J, with 12 bases between. The germline V gene has CDR1 KGHSH and CDR2 LQKENI. CDR3 nucleotides: TGTGCCAGCTCACCCAGTAGAGCTAACTACGAGCAGTACTTC. Its protein is CASSPSRANYEQYF.

This clone came up once. One end of the junction fails to match germline, which may point to a read error. V usage is TRBV2 and J usage is TRBJ2-1, with 8 bases fitting TRBD2. Germline values: CDR1 SNHLY, CDR2 FYNNEI. CDR3 size: 14 residues. The CDR3: CASRPGGAGGLRIF. In DNA form, the CDR3 reads TGTGCCAGCAGACCTGGGGGCGCGGGAGGCTTGAGGATCTTC.

The rearrangement uses TRBV30 and TRBJ2-7, with D unresolved. Germline V gene data show CDR1 as GTSNPN and CDR2 as SVGIG (reference sequence). This CDR3 region has 11 residues. Deletions cut 0 bases from V and 3 bases from J, with 3 bases between. The CDR3 region has the DNA TGTGCCTGGAGTGTACGCTACGAGCAGTACTTC. The encoded protein is CAWSVRYEQYF.

The chain is built from TRBV6-6 and TRBJ2-2; 12 bases agree with TRBD2. The CDR3 totals 16 residues. Trimming removed 10 bases from V and 4 bases from J; junction bases left unmatched: 10. Germline lookup yields CDR1 MNHNY and CDR2 SVGAGI (reference sequence). The DNA for the CDR3 is TGTGCCATCCTTAGACTAGCGGGAGATAGCACCGGGGAGCTGTTTTTT. Residues: CAILRLAGDSTGELFF.

This clone was observed a few times. Here the CDR3 reads CASALSGAGTGGYNEQFF. The CDR3 DNA sequence: TGTGCCAGTGCTCTATCAGGAGCCGGGACAGGGGGCTACAATGAGCAGTTCTTC. The rearrangement uses TRBV19 and TRBJ2-1; 11 bases fit TRBD1. CDR1 LNHDA and CDR2 SQIVND come from the germline V gene (reference sequence). This CDR3 is 18 amino acids long. The V and J ends lost 8 bases and 3 bases, in that order; junction bases with no gene match: 15.

The V gene is TRBV21-1, the J gene TRBJ1-4; no check of the table's D call, TRBD1, against the DNA was made. TRBV21-1 is tagged as a pseudogene. This CDR3 is built from 19 residues. Here the CDR3 DNA reads TGTGCCAGCAGCAAACGAATCTCGGGACAGGGGGCGTGTACTGAAAAACTGTTTTTT. It specifies CASSKRISGQGACTEKLFF.

V usage is TRBV3-1 (or the pseudogene TRBV3-2) and J usage is TRBJ2-7; weak D call: TRBD2 (6 bases). CDR1 is LGHDT, CDR2 YNNKEL, per germline (reference sequence). Trimming removed 4 bases from V and 2 bases from J, with 12 bases in between. The CDR3 runs to 14 residues. Here the CDR3 DNA reads TGTGCCAGCAGCCTTGGACTATTAACCTACGAGCAGTACTTC. This translates into CASSLGLLTYEQYF.

The chain combines TRBV25-1 with TRBJ2-7, with D perhaps matching TRBD2 (5 bases). In germline, CDR1 is MGHDK, CDR2 SYGVNS. This CDR3 has 14 amino acids. V lost 4 bases and J 5 bases, leaving 15 bases between the germline ends. The CDR3 region is CASSVSGSHHEQYF. In DNA, the CDR3 is TGTGCCAGCAGTGTTTCGGGATCTCACCACGAGCAGTACTTC.

The chain uses TRBV15 and TRBJ1-3; D unclear. Germline values: CDR1 LNHNV, CDR2 YYDKDF (reference sequence). Trimming took off 3 bases at V and 1 base at J, with 7 bases between the two ends. The CDR3 is made up of 14 amino acids. CDR3 amino acids: CATSSRQSGNTIYF. The CDR3, as DNA: TGTGCCACCAGCAGTAGACAATCTGGAAACACCATATATTTT.

The V gene is TRBV11-1, the J gene TRBJ2-7; tentative D call: TRBD2 (6 bases). This CDR3 spans 14 amino acids. The germline CDR1 and CDR2 sequences are SGHAT and FQDESV (reference sequence). The V end lost 2 bases, the J end lost 7 bases, and 15 bases lay between the germline ends. The CDR3 nucleotides read TGTGCCAGCAGCTTATACGGAGGGAGTAGGGAGCAGTACTTC. This sequence encodes CASSLYGGSREQYF.

This clone has just a few counts. V and J are TRBV7-9 and TRBJ1-2; D is unclear. V dropped 5 bases and J dropped 2 bases, with 6 bases sitting between them. Germline CDR1 is SEHNR and CDR2 is FQNEAQ (reference sequence). This CDR3 has 12 residues. The DNA of the CDR3 is TGTGCCAGCAGCCGAGAAAACTATGGCTACACCTTC. Translating it yields CASSRENYGYTF.

This clone was counted between two and nine times. This chain joins TRBV5-1 and TRBJ1-2; a possible D gene is TRBD1 (5 bases). The germline V gene has CDR1 SGHRS and CDR2 YFSETQ. The CDR3 contains 15 residues. The V and J ends lost 2 bases and 4 bases respectively, with 15 bases between them. The CDR3, as DNA: TGCGCCAGCAGCTTAGGGCAGGGCCGGAGCTATGGCTACACCTTC. This codes for CASSLGQGRSYGYTF.

The chain employs TRBV5-4 and TRBJ2-5; the match to TRBD2 covers 9 bases. The CDR3 runs to 16 residues. With 0 bases clipped from V and 3 bases from J, the junction kept 6 bases outside the gene matches. Per germline, CDR1 SGHNT and CDR2 YYREEE (reference sequence). CDR3: CASSLGGSGGKETQYF. In nucleotides, the CDR3 is TGTGCCAGCAGCTTGGGGGGTAGCGGGGGTAAAGAGACCCAGTACTTC.

The chain uses TRBV10-3 and TRBJ1-2, with D unclear. V lost 2 bases, J lost 6 bases, and 25 bases lay in between. CDR1 and CDR2 (germline): ENHRY, SYGVKD. The CDR3 has 18 amino acids. The CDR3 bases are TGTGCCATCAGTGAGGACCTAGATTTCCGGGAGTGGGAAAATGGCTACACCTTC. Translated: CAISEDLDFREWENGYTF.

This clone was detected only a few times. V is TRBV5-1 and J is TRBJ2-5; 9 bases fit TRBD2. Losses at the gene ends were 4 bases for V and 5 bases for J; bases not matched to a gene: 12. This CDR3 contains 16 residues. Germline V lookup: CDR1 SGHRS, CDR2 YFSETQ. In DNA form, the CDR3 reads TGCGCCAGCAGCCCGGAGCGCGGGGGGGGAGTGGAGACCCAGTACTTC. This translates into CASSPERGGGVETQYF.

This sequence joins TRBV9 and TRBJ2-1; the D call may be TRBD1 or TRBD2 (7 bases each). The V end was cut by 6 bases, the J end by 2 bases, with 15 bases between. Germline loops: CDR1 SGDLS, CDR2 YYNGEE. This CDR3 contains 15 residues. The CDR3 DNA sequence: TGTGCCAGCACCCCAGGGGGGGGAACCTACAATGAGCAGTTCTTC. It specifies CASTPGGGTYNEQFF.

This clone appeared a few times. CDR3 in amino acids: CASSPNDYEQYF. CDR3 sequence (DNA): TGTGCCAGCAGCCCTAACGACTACGAGCAGTACTTC. The chain couples TRBV3-1 (or the pseudogene TRBV3-2) to TRBJ2-7; D is unclear. Germline V CDR1 and CDR2: LGHDT, YNNKEL (reference sequence). V was clipped by 4 bases and J by 3 bases, with 7 bases between them. The CDR3 is 12 amino acids.